Each of the 30 T cell receptor beta chains below was sequenced from the same sample in a study of blood T cell repertoires in COVID-19. TCRdb keeps only in-frame clones here, not all; method: immunoSEQ multiplex PCR. The table shows a few hundred thousand clones, with around 89% occurring only once. Sequenced material: PBMCs or T cells enriched from blood (not recorded which). All receptors come from a woman aged 25 to 39 who had recovered from COVID-19.

The rearrangement uses TRBV5-4 and TRBJ2-5; D is possibly TRBD2 (5 bases). Germline CDR1 and CDR2: SGHNT and YYREEE (reference sequence). Trimming shortened V by 2 bases and J by 4 bases, and 12 bases separated the two germline ends. This CDR3 contains 14 residues. CDR3 sequence: CASSFGVGAETQYF. DNA of the CDR3: TGTGCCAGCAGCTTTGGGGTGGGAGCAGAGACCCAGTACTTC. The whole variable domain, filled in from reference TRBV5-4 and TRBJ2-5, reads ETGVTQSPTHLIKTRGQQVTLRCSSQSGHNTVSWYQQALGQGPQFIFQYYREEENGRGNFPPRFSGLQFPNYSSELNVNALELDDSALYLCASSFGVGAETQYFGPGTRLLVL.

V usage is TRBV19 and J usage is TRBJ2-1; 13 bases agree with TRBD2. Trimming removed 6 bases from V and 7 bases from J; junction bases left unmatched: 6. This CDR3 is built from 15 residues. From germline, CDR1 is LNHDA and CDR2 SQIVND (reference sequence). In DNA form, the CDR3 reads TGTGCCAGTAGATGGACTAGCGGGAGTGGAAATGAGCAGTTCTTC. Its translation: CASRWTSGSGNEQFF.

This rearrangement joins TRBV18 to TRBJ1-2, with 7 nucleotides matching TRBD1. With V trimmed by 0 bases and J by 4 bases, 2 bases remained unmatched. This CDR3 is 14 amino acids long. From germline, CDR1 is KGHSH and CDR2 LQKENI. This chain's CDR3 is CASSPPGQTYGYTF. The CDR3, as DNA: TGTGCCAGCTCACCACCGGGACAGACCTATGGCTACACCTTC.

This sequence joins TRBV27 and TRBJ1-5; possible D gene TRBD1, 5 bases. V was shortened by 6 bases and J by 5 bases, with 14 bases between the two germline ends. CDR1 and CDR2 from the germline V gene are MNHEY and SMNVEV (reference sequence). This CDR3 has 14 residues. The CDR3 DNA is TGTGCCAGCAGGACTCGGGGGTCCGATCAGCCCCAGCATTTT. Translating gives CASRTRGSDQPQHF.

The rearrangement links TRBV28 to TRBJ1-2, with 7 bases identical to TRBD1. V gave up 1 base and J gave up 7 bases; unmatched junction bases: 3. Germline CDR1 reads MDHEN; CDR2 reads SYDVKM. The CDR3 loop spans 13 amino acids. The CDR3: CASSLSRGSGYTF. The CDR3 DNA follows: TGTGCCAGCAGTTTATCCAGGGGGAGTGGCTACACCTTC.

V is TRBV11-3 and J is TRBJ1-1, with 9 bases fitting TRBD1. Per the germline V gene, CDR1 is SGHNT and CDR2 is YENEEA. Germline trimming cut 5 bases from V and 5 bases from J; bases unmatched to any gene: 3. The CDR3 sequence is 13 residues long. Here the CDR3 reads CASSPGTGTEAFF. As DNA, the CDR3 is TGTGCCAGCAGCCCCGGGACAGGGACTGAAGCTTTCTTT. Based on the CDR3 plus reference TRBV11-3 and TRBJ1-1, the full variable domain is EAGVVQSPRYKIIEKKQPVAFWCNPISGHNTLYWYLQNLGQGPELLIRYENEEAVDDSQLPKDRFSAERLKGVDSTLKIQPAELGDSAVYLCASSPGTGTEAFFGQGTRLTVV.

The chain is built from TRBV5-5 and TRBJ2-3, with D perhaps TRBD1 (6 bases). Germline loops: CDR1 SGHKS, CDR2 YYEKEE (reference sequence). CDR3 length: 13 amino acids. V shed 0 bases and J shed 5 bases, with 7 bases lying between them. The CDR3 nucleotides are TGTGCCAGCAGCTTGGGGGGGCAAGATACGCAGTATTTT. This encodes CASSLGGQDTQYF.

The rearrangement links TRBV19 to TRBJ2-2, with D possibly TRBD2 on 6 matching bases. Trimming took 5 bases from V and 5 from J, leaving 9 bases between them. Germline-derived CDR1 and CDR2 are LNHDA and SQIVND (reference sequence). This CDR3 has 13 residues. CDR3 nucleotides: TGTGCCAGTAGTCGGGACTGGACCGGGGAGCTGTTTTTT. Protein product: CASSRDWTGELFF.

This clone has just a few counts. The CDR3 region has the DNA TGTGCCAGTAGTATCGGGGGTGCTGGCACTGAAGCTTTCTTT. Translation: CASSIGGAGTEAFF. The chain is built from TRBV19 and TRBJ1-1; possibly TRBD1 for D (5 bases). Per germline, CDR1 LNHDA and CDR2 SQIVND (reference sequence). The V gene lost 3 bases and the J gene lost 4 bases, with 12 bases spanning the gap. The CDR3 contains 14 residues. The entire variable domain, with the rest obtained from reference TRBV19 and TRBJ1-1, is as follows: DGGITQSPKYLFRKEGQNVTLSCEQNLNHDAMYWYRQDPGQGLRLIYYSQIVNDFQKGDIAEGYSVSREKKESFPLTVTSAQKNPTAFYLCASSIGGAGTEAFFGQGTRLTVV.

The rearrangement uses TRBV28 and TRBJ1-3, with D unresolved. V was shortened by 7 bases and J by 1 base, with 8 bases between the two germline ends. This CDR3 region has 13 residues. Per germline, CDR1 MDHEN and CDR2 SYDVKM. CDR3 in amino acids: CASTQDSGNTIYF. CDR3 DNA sequence: TGTGCCAGCACCCAGGATTCTGGAAACACCATATATTTT.

V is TRBV12-2 and J is TRBJ2-1; the DNA was not used to check the table's D call, TRBD2. TRBV12-2 is recorded as a pseudogene. The CDR3 covers 18 residues. The CDR3 DNA follows: TGTGCAAGTCGCCCGACCTGGCCGACTAGCGGGATAATCTTTGAGCAGTTCTTC. It is translated as CASRPTWPTSGIIFEQFF.

This chain connects TRBV11-1 to TRBJ1-1; D is perhaps TRBD1 (5 bases). This CDR3 is built from 15 residues. The V gene lost 5 bases and the J gene lost 4 bases, with 17 bases spanning the gap. Per the germline V gene, CDR1 is SGHAT and CDR2 is FQDESV (reference sequence). The CDR3: CASSQVWGVSTEAFF. CDR3 bases: TGTGCCAGCAGCCAGGTCTGGGGGGTTAGCACTGAAGCTTTCTTT.

This sequence joins TRBV4-1 and TRBJ1-4; 10 bases fit TRBD1. After removal of 1 base from V and 2 bases from J, the junction contained 10 bases not matched to a gene. Germline CDR1 reads MGHRA; CDR2 reads YSYEKL. This CDR3 is built from 19 residues. The CDR3 DNA reads as TGCGCCAGCAGCCAAGTCGTACTCCGACAGGGGGCGACTAATGAAAAACTGTTTTTT. Protein product: CASSQVVLRQGATNEKLFF.

CDR3 protein: CASSQDRGIYGYTF. Here the CDR3 DNA reads TGTGCCAGCAGCCAAGACAGGGGAATCTATGGCTACACCTTC. The J gene is TRBJ1-2, the V gene TRBV14, with D possibly matching TRBD1 (6 bases). The ends were cut back, 0 bases at V and 4 bases at J, with 9 bases in the middle. The CDR3 sequence is 14 residues long. Germline CDR1 SGHDN, CDR2 FVKESK.

A word on this clone: Additional DNA sequences in this sample encode the identical CDR3. The chain recombines TRBV7-2 with TRBJ1-1; unclear D gene. The ends were cut back, 2 bases at V and 1 base at J, with 8 bases in the middle. The germline CDR1 and CDR2 sequences are SGHTA and FQGNSA. This CDR3 comprises 14 residues. Here the CDR3 reads CASSLSAGNTEAFF. The CDR3 nucleotides read TGTGCCAGCAGCTTATCGGCGGGGAACACTGAAGCTTTCTTT.

V is TRBV30 and J is TRBJ2-1, with 10 positions matching TRBD2. There are 13 residues in the CDR3. Germline V gene sequence: CDR1 GTSNPN, CDR2 SVGIG (reference sequence). With 2 bases clipped from V and 7 bases from J, the junction kept 2 bases outside the gene matches. The CDR3 is CAWSSAGGNEQFF. CDR3 bases: TGTGCCTGGAGTTCAGCGGGAGGGAATGAGCAGTTCTTC. The full variable domain, rest sourced from reference TRBV30 and TRBJ2-1, is SQTIHQWPATLVQPVGSPLSLECTVEGTSNPNLYWYRQAAGRGLQLLFYSVGIGQISSEVPQNLSASRPQDRQFILSSKKLLLSDSGFYLCAWSSAGGNEQFFGPGTRLTVL.

The chain joins TRBV9 to TRBJ1-4; D perhaps matches TRBD1 (6 bases). The CDR3 extends over 14 amino acids. Germline CDR1 is SGDLS and CDR2 is YYNGEE. The V gene lost 4 bases and the J gene lost 2 bases, with 9 bases spanning the gap. The CDR3 DNA sequence: TGTGCCAGCAGCTTTGGACAGACTAATGAAAAACTGTTTTTT. As protein: CASSFGQTNEKLFF.

The V call is TRBV4-3, the J call TRBJ1-2, with D uncertain. The V end lost 1 base, the J end lost 3 bases, and 15 bases lay between the germline ends. The germline gives CDR1 LGHNA, CDR2 YSLEER. This CDR3 is 16 amino acids long. The CDR3 nucleotides are TGCGCCAGCAGCCAAGGTATATCGAGGGATGACTATGGCTACACCTTC. Protein sequence: CASSQGISRDDYGYTF.

V and J are TRBV28 and TRBJ2-4; D perhaps matches TRBD1 (6 bases). CDR1 and CDR2 (germline): MDHEN, SYDVKM. The CDR3 is 14 residues long. The V gene lost 10 bases and the J gene lost 5 bases, with 18 bases spanning the gap. The CDR3 DNA follows: TGTGCCACCACCCACCGGACAGTCCAAAACATTCAGTACTTC. This translates into CATTHRTVQNIQYF. Complete variable domain (other parts from reference TRBV28 and TRBJ2-4): DVKVTQSSRYLVKRTGEKVFLECVQDMDHENMFWYRQDPGLGLRLIYFSYDVKMKEKGDIPEGYSVSREKKERFSLILESASTNQTSMYLCATTHRTVQNIQYFGAGTRLSVL.

This rearrangement joins TRBV27 to TRBJ2-1; 12 bases agree with TRBD2. V shed 4 bases, J shed 7 bases, and the junction held 5 bases outside the gene matches. Germline assignment: CDR1 MNHEY and CDR2 SMNVEV (reference sequence). The CDR3 loop spans 15 amino acids. DNA for the CDR3: TGTGCCAGCAGTTCTCTAGCGGGAGGGGAAAATGAGCAGTTCTTC. Protein: CASSSLAGGENEQFF.

This sequence joins TRBV5-5 and TRBJ2-6; maybe TRBD2 (5 bases). Germline V gene sequence: CDR1 SGHKS, CDR2 YYEKEE (reference sequence). Trimming cost V 2 bases and J 0 bases, with 6 bases left between them. The CDR3 is made up of 15 amino acids. The CDR3 is CASSFEGSGANVLTF. Written as DNA, the CDR3 is TGTGCCAGCAGCTTCGAGGGCTCTGGGGCCAACGTCCTGACTTTC.

This clone turned up a few times. The chain links TRBV6-2 or TRBV6-3 to TRBJ2-7, with 12 bases matching TRBD2. The V gene's germline CDR1 is MNHEY and CDR2 SVGEGT. The CDR3 loop spans 16 amino acids. With 2 bases clipped from V and 5 bases from J, the junction kept 7 bases outside the gene matches. The CDR3 nucleotides read TGTGCCAGCAGTTACCCTAGACTAGCGGGAGTAGACGAGCAGTACTTC. This translates into CASSYPRLAGVDEQYF.

This chain joins TRBV6-5 and TRBJ2-7, with TRBD1 matching over 10 bases. V dropped 2 bases and J dropped 0; count of bases not matched to a gene: 4. In germline, CDR1 is MNHEY, CDR2 SVGAGI. This CDR3 has 16 residues. CDR3 loop: CASSYGDRGGSYEQYF. DNA of the CDR3: TGTGCCAGCAGTTACGGGGACAGGGGAGGCTCCTACGAGCAGTACTTC.

The genes are TRBV27 and TRBJ1-3, with D possibly being TRBD1 (6 bases). The CDR3 length is 15 residues. Germline V CDR1 and CDR2: MNHEY, SMNVEV (reference sequence). Trimming took off 0 bases at V and 2 bases at J, with 8 bases between the two ends. The CDR3 is CASSLSPGAGNTIYF. The CDR3 nucleotides are TGTGCCAGCAGTTTATCCCCAGGGGCTGGAAACACCATATATTTT.

The rearrangement links TRBV4-1 to TRBJ2-7; TRBD2 is a possible D gene (5 bases). From germline, CDR1 is MGHRA and CDR2 YSYEKL. Trimming removed 4 bases from V and 3 bases from J, with 16 bases in between. The CDR3 contains 15 residues. Here the CDR3 reads CASSLTSPRDYEQYF. CDR3 nucleotide sequence: TGCGCCAGCAGCCTAACATCCCCTCGGGACTACGAGCAGTACTTC.

This chain links TRBV29-1 with TRBJ1-1; 8 nucleotides align to TRBD1. V shed 4 bases, J shed 0 bases, and the junction held 7 bases outside the gene matches. Germline V gene sequence: CDR1 SQVTM, CDR2 ANQGSEA. This CDR3 region has 15 residues. CDR3 protein: CSVAEGQGVNTEAFF. CDR3 nucleotide sequence: TGCAGCGTTGCGGAAGGACAGGGAGTGAACACTGAAGCTTTCTTT.

The chain joins TRBV12-3 or TRBV12-4 to TRBJ1-2, with 7 bases identical to TRBD1. The V segment lost 5 bases and the J segment 4 bases; nucleotides outside the gene matches: 4. There are 13 residues in the CDR3. The CDR3 sequence is CASSSDRVYGYTF. CDR3 DNA sequence: TGTGCCAGCAGTAGCGACAGGGTCTATGGCTACACCTTC.

This sequence joins TRBV5-4 and TRBJ2-7; 9 bases line up with TRBD2. Germline V gives CDR1 SGHNT, CDR2 YYREEE (reference sequence). The CDR3 length is 13 residues. V was pared by 3 bases and J by 6 bases, with 4 bases of the junction left unmatched. The CDR3 here is CASSSLAGAEQYF. As DNA, the CDR3 is TGTGCCAGCAGCTCGTTAGCGGGAGCCGAGCAGTACTTC.

This clone came up a few times. J is TRBJ2-5 and V is TRBV15; 10 bases agree with TRBD2. The CDR3 consists of 16 residues. The germline CDR1 and CDR2 sequences are LNHNV and YYDKDF (reference sequence). Losses at the gene ends were 3 bases for V and 5 bases for J; bases not matched to a gene: 9. CDR3 loop: CATSRGVSGRAETQYF. The CDR3 coding sequence is TGTGCCACCAGCAGGGGAGTAAGCGGGAGGGCCGAGACCCAGTACTTC.

The chain uses TRBV29-1 and TRBJ2-3, with TRBD1 as a possible D gene (6 bases). CDR1 is SQVTM, CDR2 ANQGSEA, per germline. V was clipped by 7 bases and J by 4 bases, with 15 bases between them. The CDR3 has 13 amino acids. CDR3 loop: CSAVGHSADTQYF. CDR3 nucleotides: TGCAGCGCCGTGGGACATTCGGCAGATACGCAGTATTTT.